Listed below are T cell receptor beta chains from one sample, sequenced in a study of CD8+ T cells in alopecia areata. The data were produced by immunoSEQ multiplex PCR, yet TCRdb's version contains in-frame clones alone and is incomplete. The table lists some 180,000 clones, about 53% of them singletons. Sequencing used CD8+ T cells sorted from blood, obtained at week 24, from a patient treated with tofacitinib. The receptors were sampled from a human donor with alopecia areata. CDR3s include the opening cysteine and the closing phenylalanine or tryptophan. D genes are given only for firm matches. A row's size may be missing; if present it is once, few, many or a size class.

V: TRBV6-1
D: NA
size: NA
J: TRBJ1-2
CDR3: CASSETQDSPNYGYTF
DNA: TGTGCCAGCAGTGAAACCCAGGACAGCCCTAACTATGGCTACACCTTC

V: TRBV7-2
D: NA
size: NA
J: TRBJ2-7
CDR3: CASSKNRVYEQYF
DNA: TGTGCCAGCAGCAAGAACAGGGTCTACGAGCAGTACTTC

V: TRBV29-1
D: NA
size: NA
J: TRBJ1-2
CDR3: CSGVETNYGYTF
DNA: TGCAGCGGGGTAGAGACTAACTATGGCTACACCTTC

V: TRBV15
D: TRBD1
size: NA
J: TRBJ1-2
CDR3: CATREFGTGGLNGYTF
DNA: TGTGCCACCCGAGAGTTCGGTACAGGGGGCCTCAATGGCTACACCTTC

V: TRBV19
D: NA
size: NA
J: TRBJ2-7
CDR3: CASSTRQSSYEQYF
DNA: TGTGCCAGTAGTACCAGACAGAGTTCCTACGAGCAGTACTTC

V: TRBV5-6
D: NA
size: once
J: TRBJ1-1
CDR3: CASSLLSTWNTEAFF
DNA: TGTGCCAGCAGCTTACTCAGCACCTGGAACACTGAAGCTTTCTTT

V: TRBV13
D: NA
size: many
J: TRBJ2-3
CDR3: CASTPEGRGRTDTQYF
DNA: TGTGCCAGCACCCCGGAGGGGCGGGGGCGCACAGATACGCAGTATTTT

V: TRBV9
D: NA
size: NA
J: TRBJ2-3
CDR3: CASSVQDHLTDTQYF
DNA: TGTGCCAGCAGCGTACAAGACCACCTCACAGATACGCAGTATTTT

V: TRBV2
D: TRBD2
size: NA
J: TRBJ2-7
CDR3: CATSGGYEQYF
DNA: TGTGCCACCTCGGGGGGTTACGAGCAGTACTTC

V: TRBV29-1
D: TRBD2
size: few
J: TRBJ2-1
CDR3: CSVEIAGHNNEQFF
DNA: TGCAGCGTTGAGATAGCGGGACATAACAATGAGCAGTTCTTC